The clone carrying this T cell receptor gamma chain was detected a few times. Its cognate antigen is unknown. The sample belongs to a study of Vδ1+ human thymocytes. Study observations and caveats: Thymic TRG and TRD repertoires appeared highly polyclonal.

RNA was extracted from the cells and then reverse transcribed. The CDR3 regions were amplified by multiplex PCR from V-gene primers to a constant-region primer. TCRdb reprocessed the multiplex PCR reads using CATT. The data hold about 22,000 gamma-chain clones, with approximately 15% observed a single time. This CDR3 contains 12 residues. Losses at the gene ends were 0 bases for V and 13 bases for J; bases not matched to a gene: 5. Germline CDR1 is EGSNGY and CDR2 is YDSYNSKV. The chain employs TRGV2 and TRGJP2. The specimen was Vdelta1+ gamma-delta thymocytes from the thymus. Subset indicated: FACS-sorted CD3+ TCRalphabeta- TCRVdelta1+ TCRVdelta2- thymocytes. The origin of this receptor is a child younger than two who had congenital heart surgery. CDR3 amino acids: CATWDGPSIKTF. DNA for the CDR3: TGTGCCACCTGGGACGGGCCCTCGATCAAGACGTTT.